This T cell receptor beta chain is from a study of shared clonotypes between healthy human individuals. In the study overall: Three plates were used per donor for CD4 naive, three for CD4 memory, two for CD8 naive and one for CD8 memory.

As concerns this clone: Its antigen is as yet unknown.

Germline V gene sequence: CDR1 SEHNR, CDR2 FQNEAQ (reference sequence). V shed 1 base and J shed 5 bases, with 12 bases lying between them. The CDR3 sequence is 15 residues long. Terminally differentiated effector memory CD45RA+ cells were excluded from the naive CD8 cells, which were CD45RO-negative and positively selected for CCR7. Findings and limits, study-wide: Tissue TCR repertoires likely differ from these blood-only repertoires. Researchers found naive subsets generally carried larger estimated richness than memory subsets.

The test was conducted at deep level. Assay: immunoSEQ multiplex PCR; the TCRdb copy retains only in-frame clones and omits some. Among about 2 million clones listed, less than 95% were seen once. This sequence was found in a man younger than 30 in good health. Sequencing input: naive CD8+ T cells sorted from blood. This sequence joins TRBV7-9 and TRBJ2-1; a weak D match, TRBD1 (5 bases). The CDR3 coding sequence is TGTGCCAGCAGCTTAGTCCAGGGTGACCACAATGAGCAGTTCTTC. Its translation: CASSLVQGDHNEQFF.